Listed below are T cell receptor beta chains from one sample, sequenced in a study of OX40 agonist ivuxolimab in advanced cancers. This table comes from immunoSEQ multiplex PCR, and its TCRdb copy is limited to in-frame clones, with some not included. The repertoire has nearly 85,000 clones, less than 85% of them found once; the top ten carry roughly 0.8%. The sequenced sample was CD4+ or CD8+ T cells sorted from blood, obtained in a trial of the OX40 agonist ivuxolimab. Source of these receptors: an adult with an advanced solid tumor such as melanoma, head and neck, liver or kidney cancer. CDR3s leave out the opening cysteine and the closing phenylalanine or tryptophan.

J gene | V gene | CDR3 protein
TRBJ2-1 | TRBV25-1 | ASSELGSDSYNEQF
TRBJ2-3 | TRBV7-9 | ASATSAVGTDTQY
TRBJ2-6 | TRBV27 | ASSFSGANVLT
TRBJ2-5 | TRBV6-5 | ASSYRASGVGTQY
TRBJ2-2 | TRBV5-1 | ASKGQPTAGELF
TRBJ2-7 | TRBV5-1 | ASSRDRGLEY
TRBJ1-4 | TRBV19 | ASTQQGGRTNEKLF
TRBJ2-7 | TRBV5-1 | ASSGGTGQGGEQY
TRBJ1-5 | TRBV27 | ASSNSDRDRQPQH
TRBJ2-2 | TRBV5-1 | ASSFFGRMNTGELF
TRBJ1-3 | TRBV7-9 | ASTPTGNTIY
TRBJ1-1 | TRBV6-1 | ASTTGIADTEAF
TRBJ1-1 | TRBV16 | ASSQRGGGTEAF
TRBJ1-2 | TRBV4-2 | ASSQHDAGTAGYT
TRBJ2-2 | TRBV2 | ASRYSGELF
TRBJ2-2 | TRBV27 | ASSQTLGGGNTGELF
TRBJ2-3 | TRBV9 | ASSVGTGSTDTQY
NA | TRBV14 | ASSQVIGQLYEQY
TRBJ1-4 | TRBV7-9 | ASSLDFATNEKLF
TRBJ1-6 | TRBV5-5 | ASSLERTGASPLH
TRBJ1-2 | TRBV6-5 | ASRLSPGANYGYT
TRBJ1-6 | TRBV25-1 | ASEGSYNSPLH
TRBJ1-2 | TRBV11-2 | ASSPTGGNYGYT
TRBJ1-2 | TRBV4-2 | ASSKGTDGYT
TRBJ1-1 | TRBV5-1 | ASSSHGQETRTEAF
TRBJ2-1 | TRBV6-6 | ASLSRGGGEQF
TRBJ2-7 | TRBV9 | ASSAHSGTGGYEQY
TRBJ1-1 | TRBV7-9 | ASSLGQRDTEAF
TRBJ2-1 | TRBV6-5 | ASKGGGDYNEQF
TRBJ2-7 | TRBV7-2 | ASSSLVGSGEQY
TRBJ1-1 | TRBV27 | ASSLWGGLVNTEAF
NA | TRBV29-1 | SVAQAGGLYEQY
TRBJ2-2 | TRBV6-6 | ASSQFSSITGELF
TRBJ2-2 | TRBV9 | ASSETPNTGELF
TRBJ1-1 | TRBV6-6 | ASSPQGLQNTEAF
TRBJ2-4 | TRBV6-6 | ASIAGGTLAKNIQY
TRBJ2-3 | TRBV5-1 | ASSLFGVTPGTDTQY
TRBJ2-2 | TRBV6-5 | ASSYSRLAGELF
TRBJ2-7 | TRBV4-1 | ASSQDSHYEQY
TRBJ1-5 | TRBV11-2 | ASSLSQGQPQH
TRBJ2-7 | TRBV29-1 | SVHKQGGEQY
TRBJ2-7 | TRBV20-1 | SASRTYEQY
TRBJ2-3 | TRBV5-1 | ASSWDGTSTDTQY
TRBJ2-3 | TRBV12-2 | ASRPGRGRGDTQY
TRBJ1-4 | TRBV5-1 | ASSLRGYDLSNEKLF
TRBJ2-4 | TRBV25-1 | ASSEWGDWDIQY
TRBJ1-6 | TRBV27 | ASSYRTGDSPLH
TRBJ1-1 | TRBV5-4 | ASSLGSQGDTEAF
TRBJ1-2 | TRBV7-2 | ASSSGTGNYGYT
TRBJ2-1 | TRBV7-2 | ASSGGSGRKQF
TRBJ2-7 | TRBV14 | ASSQTGSYYEQY
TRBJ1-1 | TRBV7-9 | ASSGSAGQNTEAF
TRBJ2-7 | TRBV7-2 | ASSSQGGAYEQY
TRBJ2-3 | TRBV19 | ASSSQTGSDTQY